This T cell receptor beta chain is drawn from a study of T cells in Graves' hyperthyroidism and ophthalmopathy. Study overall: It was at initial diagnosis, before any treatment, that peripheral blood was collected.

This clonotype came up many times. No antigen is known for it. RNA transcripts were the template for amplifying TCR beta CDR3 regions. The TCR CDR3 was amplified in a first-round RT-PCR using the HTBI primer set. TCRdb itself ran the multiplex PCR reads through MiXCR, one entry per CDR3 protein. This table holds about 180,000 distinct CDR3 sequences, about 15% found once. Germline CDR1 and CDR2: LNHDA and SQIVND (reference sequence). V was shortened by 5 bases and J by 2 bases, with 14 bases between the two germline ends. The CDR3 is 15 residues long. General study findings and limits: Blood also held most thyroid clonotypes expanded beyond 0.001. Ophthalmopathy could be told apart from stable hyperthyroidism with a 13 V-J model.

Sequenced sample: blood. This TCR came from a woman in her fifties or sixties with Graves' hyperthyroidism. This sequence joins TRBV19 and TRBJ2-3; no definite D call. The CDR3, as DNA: TGTGCCAGTAGTGCTATGATCGTGTTCACAGATACGCAGTATTTT. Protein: CASSAMIVFTDTQYF.